The 21 T cell receptor beta chains below all came from one sample that was sequenced in a study of blood T cell repertoires in COVID-19. Only in-frame clones appear in the TCRdb table, and some are missing; sequencing was by immunoSEQ multiplex PCR. In the table there are approximately 230,000 clones, approximately 80% of which are singletons. The specimen was peripheral blood. The receptors stem from a man younger than 45 with active or convalescent COVID-19.

V usage is TRBV5-6 and J usage is TRBJ1-4; 7 bases are shared with TRBD1. Germline V gene sequence: CDR1 SGHDT, CDR2 YYEEEE. This CDR3 comprises 14 residues. The V and J ends lost 0 bases and 10 bases, in that order; junction bases with no gene match: 6. The CDR3: CASSLGPTGTKLFF. CDR3 nucleotide sequence: TGTGCCAGCAGCTTGGGCCCGACAGGGACAAAACTGTTTTTT.

V and J are TRBV11-2 and TRBJ2-6; 7 positions agree with TRBD1. With V trimmed by 0 bases and J by 3 bases, 2 bases remained unmatched. The CDR3 runs to 16 residues. Germline values: CDR1 SGHAT, CDR2 FQNNGV. The CDR3 protein is CASSLDQGDGANVLTF. In nucleotides, the CDR3 is TGTGCCAGCAGCTTAGATCAGGGGGATGGGGCCAACGTCCTGACTTTC.

This CDR3 is CASNRASGGTGELFF. The CDR3 coding sequence is TGTGCCAGCAATCGGGCTAGCGGGGGAACCGGGGAGCTGTTTTTT. The rearrangement joins TRBV11-2 to TRBJ2-2; 10 nucleotides align to TRBD2. J lost 5 bases, V lost 7 bases, and 7 bases had no gene match. The CDR3 length is 15 residues. Germline CDR1 SGHAT, CDR2 FQNNGV.

This chain connects TRBV7-9 to TRBJ1-1, with D hard to call. V lost 2 bases and J lost 0, with 16 bases in between. CDR1 is SEHNR, CDR2 FQNEAQ, per germline (reference sequence). The CDR3 has 17 residues. The CDR3 nucleotides are TGTGCCAGCAGCTTAAATTTCGTCAGTAAACTGAACACTGAAGCTTTCTTT. This encodes CASSLNFVSKLNTEAFF.

The chain is built from TRBV25-1 and TRBJ2-7; 7 bases fit TRBD2. Per the germline V gene, CDR1 is MGHDK and CDR2 is SYGVNS. This CDR3 region has 12 residues. The trim removed 8 bases at V and 0 bases at J, leaving 1 base unmatched. The DNA of the CDR3 is TGTGCCAGCGGGGGGGGCTCCTACGAGCAGTACTTC. This translates into CASGGGSYEQYF.

The chain combines TRBV11-3 with TRBJ2-5, with 8 bases identical to TRBD1. This CDR3 is 13 amino acids long. With V trimmed by 6 bases and J by 4 bases, 4 bases remained unmatched. The germline gives CDR1 SGHNT, CDR2 YENEEA. CDR3 DNA: TGTGCCAGCAGTCCACAGGGGGGAGAGACCCAGTACTTC. It codes for CASSPQGGETQYF.

This chain's CDR3 is CASSLTGGHQPQHF. Written as DNA, the CDR3 is TGTGCCAGCAGCTTGACAGGGGGCCATCAGCCCCAGCATTTT. The chain is built from TRBV7-9 and TRBJ1-5; 10 positions agree with TRBD1. V lost 3 bases and J lost 5; bases outside the gene matches: 1. Germline CDR1 is SEHNR and CDR2 is FQNEAQ (reference sequence). This CDR3 has 14 residues.

The gene calls are TRBV6-6 and TRBJ2-7; TRBD2 matches at 10 bases. Trimming removed 5 bases from V and 5 bases from J; junction bases left unmatched: 12. The CDR3 is made up of 16 amino acids. Germline values: CDR1 MNHNY, CDR2 SVGAGI (reference sequence). In DNA, the CDR3 is TGTGCCAGCAGTCCCTCAGGGCTAGCGGGAGCCCACGAGCAGTACTTC. The encoded protein is CASSPSGLAGAHEQYF.

V usage is TRBV4-1 and J usage is TRBJ1-1; TRBD1 matches at 8 bases. The germline V gene encodes CDR1 MGHRA and CDR2 YSYEKL. After removal of 7 bases from V and 1 base from J, the junction contained 5 bases not matched to a gene. The CDR3 extends over 14 amino acids. The CDR3 region has the DNA TGCGCCAGCAAGCAGGGGGCGCAGAACACTGAAGCTTTCTTT. It encodes CASKQGAQNTEAFF.

The chain employs TRBV20-1 and TRBJ2-7; 12 bases line up with TRBD2. There are 14 residues in the CDR3. Germline V gene data show CDR1 as DFQATT and CDR2 as SNEGSKA (reference sequence). Trimming took 3 bases from V and 4 from J; bases not matched to a gene: 4. The CDR3 coding sequence is TGCAGTGCTAGTTTTGGACTAGCGGGATACGAGCAGTACTTC. This codes for CSASFGLAGYEQYF.

V and J are TRBV6-5 and TRBJ1-6, with D possibly being TRBD1 (6 bases). Trimming cost V 6 bases and J 6 bases, with 12 bases left between them. The germline V gene has CDR1 MNHEY and CDR2 SVGAGI. This CDR3 spans 14 amino acids. In DNA form, the CDR3 reads TGTGCCAGCAGCACGACAGGACTTAATTCACCCCTCCACTTT. This sequence encodes CASSTTGLNSPLHF.

The rearrangement joins TRBV27 to TRBJ1-1; D not certain. The V gene lost 4 bases and the J gene lost 3 bases, with 12 bases spanning the gap. CDR3 length equals 14 residues. Germline values: CDR1 MNHEY, CDR2 SMNVEV (reference sequence). DNA of the CDR3: TGTGCCAGCAGTTGGCGGGGAAGTGACACTGAAGCTTTCTTT. It specifies CASSWRGSDTEAFF.

The rearrangement uses TRBV7-9 and TRBJ2-1, with 8 bases matching TRBD2. The length of the CDR3 is 16 residues. From germline, CDR1 is SEHNR and CDR2 FQNEAQ (reference sequence). J gave up 7 bases and V 3 bases, and 11 bases lay outside the gene matches. The CDR3 is CASSLFPGGPRNEQFF. The CDR3 coding sequence is TGTGCCAGCAGCTTGTTCCCGGGAGGGCCGAGGAATGAGCAGTTCTTC. The full variable domain, rest sourced from reference TRBV7-9 and TRBJ2-1, is DTGVSQNPRHKITKRGQNVTFRCDPISEHNRLYWYRQTLGQGPEFLTYFQNEAQLEKSRLLSDRFSAERPKGSFSTLEIQRTEQGDSAMYLCASSLFPGGPRNEQFFGPGTRLTVL.

The chain has TRBV10-2 and TRBJ1-5; 10 bases match TRBD1. CDR1 and CDR2 from the germline V gene are WSHSY and SAAADI. Trimming took 2 bases from V and 0 from J; bases not matched to a gene: 7. The CDR3 runs to 18 residues. The CDR3 sequence: CASSEGGTGVYSNQPQHF. CDR3 DNA sequence: TGCGCCAGCAGTGAGGGGGGGACAGGGGTTTATAGCAATCAGCCCCAGCATTTT.

The chain carries TRBV7-2 and TRBJ1-5; D perhaps matches TRBD1 (5 bases). V was shortened by 5 bases and J by 5 bases, with 13 bases between the two germline ends. Germline loops: CDR1 SGHTA, CDR2 FQGNSA. The CDR3 runs 14 residues. The DNA for the CDR3 is TGTGCCAGCAGCCTAGGGCCGGGGGATCAGCCCCAGCATTTT. Encoded protein: CASSLGPGDQPQHF.

The J gene is TRBJ2-1, the V gene TRBV7-8; weak D call: TRBD2 (6 bases). Trimming removed 0 bases at V and 5 bases at J, with 17 bases between. The CDR3 is 17 residues long. The V gene's germline CDR1 is SGHVS and CDR2 FQNEAQ. Here the CDR3 reads CASSLAGRFRGNNEQFF. In DNA, the CDR3 is TGTGCCAGCAGCTTAGCGGGTAGATTTCGGGGGAACAATGAGCAGTTCTTC.

This clone was seen at least ten times. V is TRBV7-9 and J is TRBJ2-3; 7 nucleotides align to TRBD2. CDR3 size: 16 residues. With 4 bases clipped from V and 1 base from J, the junction kept 8 bases outside the gene matches. Germline V gene sequence: CDR1 SEHNR, CDR2 FQNEAQ (reference sequence). The chain's CDR3 is CASSSGAGLGTDTQYF. CDR3 DNA: TGTGCCAGCAGCTCCGGGGCCGGACTAGGCACAGATACGCAGTATTTT.

CDR3 sequence (DNA): TGTGCTAGTGGTTTGGGAAACTTACAGGGGGGTGGCTACACCTTC. It specifies CASGLGNLQGGGYTF. The chain uses TRBV12-5 and TRBJ1-2; 8 nucleotides line up with TRBD1. Trimming at V came to 1 base and at J to 7 bases, leaving 8 bases not matched to a gene. The CDR3 spans 15 residues. CDR1 is LGHNT, CDR2 FRNRAP, per germline.

V gene TRBV10-3 combines with J gene TRBJ2-1, with D tentatively TRBD1 (6 bases). V lost 11 bases, J lost 5 bases, and 16 bases lay in between. The germline CDR1 and CDR2 sequences are ENHRY and SYGVKD. The CDR3 contains 13 residues. CDR3 protein: CAVSDSWNNEQFF. The DNA for the CDR3 is TGTGCCGTCTCGGACAGTTGGAACAATGAGCAGTTCTTC.

The chain couples TRBV5-6 to TRBJ1-1; TRBD1 is a possible D gene (5 bases). The CDR3 is made up of 14 amino acids. Germline V gene data show CDR1 as SGHDT and CDR2 as YYEEEE. V lost 2 bases, J lost 8 bases, and 16 bases lay in between. In DNA form, the CDR3 reads TGTGCCAGCAGCTTCGGTCCAGGGCTATCGGAAGCTTTCTTT. This gives the protein CASSFGPGLSEAFF.

The rearrangement joins TRBV7-6 to TRBJ1-5; D unresolved. Germline assignment: CDR1 SGHVS and CDR2 FNYEAQ. This CDR3 comprises 16 residues. V was pared by 1 base and J by 0 bases, with 10 bases between. This CDR3 is CASSLGGGNSNQPQHF. The DNA for the CDR3 is TGTGCCAGCAGCTTAGGGGGAGGAAATAGCAATCAGCCCCAGCATTTT.